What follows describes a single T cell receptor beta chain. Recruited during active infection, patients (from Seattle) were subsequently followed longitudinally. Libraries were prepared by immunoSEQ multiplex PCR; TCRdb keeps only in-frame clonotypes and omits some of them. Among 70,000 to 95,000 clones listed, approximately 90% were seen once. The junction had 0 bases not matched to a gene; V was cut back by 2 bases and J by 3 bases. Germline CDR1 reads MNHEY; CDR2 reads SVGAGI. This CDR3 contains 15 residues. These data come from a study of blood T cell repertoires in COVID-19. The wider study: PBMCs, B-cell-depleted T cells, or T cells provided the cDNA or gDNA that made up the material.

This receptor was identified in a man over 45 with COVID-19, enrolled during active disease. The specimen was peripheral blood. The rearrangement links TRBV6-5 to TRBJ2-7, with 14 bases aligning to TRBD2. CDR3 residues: CASSYGTSGSYEQYF. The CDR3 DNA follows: TGTGCCAGCAGTTACGGGACTAGCGGGAGCTACGAGCAGTACTTC.